This T cell receptor beta chain is from a study of cytomegalovirus exposure and HLA in healthy donors. Details on this clone: Its antigen remains unknown.

Both 60 Vbeta primers and 13 Jbeta primers went into the PCR. Using immunoSEQ multiplex PCR, the repertoire was profiled, and TCRdb retains in-frame clones only, with some absent. The profile shows 150,000 to 200,000 clones, approximately 80% of them singletons. CDR3 size: 13 residues. Study results and caveats: Later analysis suggested links between common viral pathogens and several top significant clusters.

The gene calls are TRBV21-1 and TRBJ1-2. TRBV21-1 is noted as a pseudogene. Material: PBMCs. The sequence derives from a woman between 18 and 30 years old in good health and CMV-seropositive. The CDR3 sequence is CASSKGGDYGYTF. The CDR3 region has the DNA TGTGCCAGCAGCAAAGGGGGGGACTATGGCTACACCTTC.